This TCR beta chain was captured by sequencing in a study of T cells in Graves' hyperthyroidism and ophthalmopathy (dated by TCRdb to between 2017 and 2020). General notes on the study: Peripheral blood was collected at initial diagnosis, before any treatment. An independent validation cohort of under 20 hyperthyroidism patients and about 16 patients who later progressed to ophthalmopathy tested prospective prediction of ophthalmopathy. To identify distinguishing TCR V-J signatures, a discovery cohort of some 100 patients was used, comprising 40 to 45 with Graves' ophthalmopathy and around 57 with stable Graves' hyperthyroidism. The roughly 91 discovery patients were randomly divided into training and test sets at a 7:3 ratio. The paper reports TCR Vbeta CDR3 sequencing of over 130 peripheral blood samples: over 40 ophthalmopathy, under 85 hyperthyroidism and 17 progressor patients. After sampling, hyperthyroidism patients received methimazole starting at 30 mg daily, and ophthalmopathy patients received high-dose intravenous methylprednisolone. In more than 5 Graves' hyperthyroidism patients, the study also compared T-cell repertoires from thyroid tissue with T-cell repertoires from blood.

Ophthalmopathy patients had moderately to severely active disease, Clinical Activity Score of at least 3, NOSPECS grade of at least 4, and duration under 3 months. Patients with uncontrolled infections, other autoimmune diseases, pregnancy or lactation were excluded. Diagnoses were based on clinical symptoms, serum thyroxine and TRAb, thyroid ultrasound and orbital computed tomography. PBMCs were isolated from 7.5 to 10 ml of fresh peripheral blood by Ficoll-Paque density gradient centrifugation. Total RNA was extracted with Trizol reagent, and quality was checked on an Agilent 2100 Bioanalyzer. Including the terminal cysteine and phenylalanine, the CDR3 comprises 15 residues. Only CDR3 DNA is held: 45 bases, read in frame from base 1. CDR1 and CDR2 (MNHNS, SASEGT) derive from the germline V gene. V and J are trimmed by 6 bases and 0 bases, and the gene matches miss 7 bases of the junction. This clonotype came up many times. This clone's antigen is unknown. Within one base of it there is no much larger clone, and no base qualities were kept.

On the study overall, not on this receptor specifically: No statistical method was used to fix the sample size in advance, and group allocation was not hidden from the investigators. In validation, the model predicted progression to ophthalmopathy with over 60% sensitivity and about 73% specificity, a median of roughly seven months before onset. Most expanded thyroid clonotypes (frequency above 0.001) were also detected in blood, a finding suggesting that blood repertoires may reflect thyroid immune responses. Ophthalmopathy was separated from stable hyperthyroidism by a 13 V-J signature model, with approximately 89% sensitivity and about 81% specificity obtained in cross-validation and 80%/75% obtained in testing.

Amplification of TCR beta CDR3 regions was carried out from RNA transcripts. The TCR CDR3 was subjected to a first round of RT-PCR using the HTBI primer set and the Qiagen OneStep RT-PCR kit. The libraries were constructed in a second round of multiplex PCR and then size-selected and purified. Libraries were sequenced paired-end with 100 bp reads on an Illumina HiSeq2000. The authors processed their data as follows. SOAPnuke was used to process the raw data, with reads discarded if the reads contained adapters or uncalled bases, had a mean Phred below 15, or lacked an exact constant-primer or identifier match. High-quality paired reads were merged using COPE v1.2.5, and each unique nucleotide sequence was defined as a clonotype. MiTCR v1.1 was used to align the clonotypes against IMGT TRBV, TRBD and TRBJ reference segments. Only V-J combinations with frequency above 0.0001, covering about 99% of repertoires, were analysed. The TCS score was defined as F50 (clonal expansion) divided by E x V (chaos), with BLOSUM62-based TCRdist calculated between CDR3 peptides within each V-J. Welch's t-statistics and random forest reduced 500 to 650 V-J features to 10 to 15, which were used in a naive Bayes classifier (R e1071). TCRdb handled the public reads itself, with Q25 trimming in fastp and clone calling in MiXCR, and kept productive beta chains. Merged by CDR3 protein, the rows form single entries marked with the most common genes and DNA. TCRdb's processing, not the authors', yielded these V and J calls. The sample includes under 500,000 distinct CDR3 sequences, with roughly an eighth observed a single time. 25% to 30% of the sample lies in the top ten.

The sequence came from a middle-aged man with Graves' ophthalmopathy. Input material: blood. The chain employs TRBV6-1 and TRBJ2-5, and 7 bases in between align with TRBD1. The CDR3 loop reads CASRDRIGYQETQYF. Here is the DNA: TGTGCCAGCAGGGACAGGATCGGGTACCAAGAGACCCAGTACTTC.